Following are 20 T cell receptor beta chains from one sample sequenced in a study of T cells in Graves' hyperthyroidism and ophthalmopathy. Template material for amplifying TCR beta CDR3 regions consisted of RNA transcripts. The TCR CDR3 was amplified in a first-round RT-PCR using the HTBI primer set. TCRdb used MiXCR to reprocess the multiplex PCR reads, holding one entry per CDR3 protein. The data contain hundreds of thousands of distinct CDR3 sequences, 15% to 20% of them singletons. The sequencing input was blood. These receptor sequences come from a woman in her 30s with Graves' hyperthyroidism.

This clonotype was recorded at least ten times. The rearrangement joins TRBV27 to TRBJ2-5; 15 bases agree with TRBD2. Germline V gene lookup returns CDR1 MNHEY and CDR2 SMNVEV (reference sequence). CDR3 length: 16 residues. J was trimmed by 4 bases and V by 5 bases; bases with no gene match: 5. The CDR3: CASSIGLAGGPETQYF. CDR3 in DNA: TGTGCCAGCAGTATCGGACTAGCGGGAGGGCCAGAGACCCAGTACTTC.

This clonotype came up many times. This chain joins TRBV2 and TRBJ2-3; a weak D match, TRBD2 (6 bases). The germline CDR1 and CDR2 sequences are SNHLY and FYNNEI. The CDR3 has 15 residues. Trimming removed 5 bases from V and 4 bases from J, with 16 bases in between. CDR3 protein: CASSPRLVGADTQYF. Written as DNA, the CDR3 is TGTGCCAGCAGTCCCCGACTAGTAGGTGCAGATACGCAGTATTTT.

This clonotype has a handful of counts. This chain joins TRBV29-1 and TRBJ1-2; D is perhaps TRBD1 (6 bases). Germline V lookup: CDR1 SQVTM, CDR2 ANQGSEA. CDR3 size: 14 residues. V was clipped by 6 bases and J by 7 bases, with 21 bases between them. Here the CDR3 reads CSVTQRGGGPGYTF. The CDR3 region has the DNA TGCAGCGTAACCCAGAGGGGGGGGGGACCTGGCTACACCTTC.

The chain employs TRBV11-2 and TRBJ2-5; TRBD2 matches 11 bases. The CDR3 consists of 16 residues. The junction had 9 bases not matched to a gene; V was cut back by 7 bases and J by 2 bases. CDR1 is SGHAT and CDR2 is FQNNGV in the germline V gene. CDR3 sequence (DNA): TGTGCCAGCAACCCCTCTAGCGGGAGGCTTCAAGAGACCCAGTACTTC. Its protein product is CASNPSSGRLQETQYF.

This clonotype turned up a few times. The rearrangement uses TRBV30 and TRBJ1-2; D might be TRBD1 (5 bases). Germline V gene sequence: CDR1 GTSNPN, CDR2 SVGIG (reference sequence). V gave up 2 bases and J gave up 8 bases, with 18 bases separating them. The CDR3 extends over 14 amino acids. The CDR3 loop reads CAWSSPSTDLGYTF. The CDR3 coding sequence is TGTGCCTGGAGTTCCCCCTCGACAGACCTGGGCTACACCTTC. The variable domain in full, completed from reference TRBV30 and TRBJ1-2, reads SQTIHQWPATLVQPVGSPLSLECTVEGTSNPNLYWYRQAAGRGLQLLFYSVGIGQISSEVPQNLSASRPQDRQFILSSKKLLLSDSGFYLCAWSSPSTDLGYTFGSGTRLTVV.

This clonotype was recorded only once. This chain uses TRBV27 with TRBJ2-1, with D unresolved. Trimming removed 3 bases from V and 1 base from J, with 7 bases in between. The CDR3 consists of 14 residues. Germline CDR1 is MNHEY and CDR2 is SMNVEV (reference sequence). The CDR3 here is CASSLLQSYNEQFF. DNA of the CDR3: TGTGCCAGCAGTTTGTTACAGTCCTACAATGAGCAGTTCTTC.

This clonotype was observed once. Just one base apart from a much larger clone, this may be a read error. The chain's CDR3 is CASSLLAGVIEQFF. The DNA of the CDR3 is TGTGCCAGCAGCTTACTAGCGGGAGTGATCGAGCAGTTCTTC. The gene calls are TRBV24-1 and TRBJ2-1, with 11 bases fitting TRBD2. The germline CDR1 and CDR2 sequences are KGHDR and SFDVKD. Losses at the gene ends were 11 bases for V and 10 bases for J; bases not matched to a gene: 12. The CDR3 length is 14 residues.

The table lists this clonotype with many counts. V gene TRBV6-1 combines with J gene TRBJ2-7; D is perhaps TRBD2 (5 bases). Trimming cost V 7 bases and J 2 bases, with 18 bases left between them. The CDR3 length is 15 residues. Germline CDR1 is MNHNS and CDR2 is SASEGT. The CDR3 DNA follows: TGTGCCAGCACTGATAGCGCTTTTGGAACCTACGAGCAGTACTTC. It translates to CASTDSAFGTYEQYF.

In this sample, this clonotype turned up many times. CDR3 sequence: CASTLSRVNTEAFF. The CDR3 nucleotides read TGTGCCAGCACTCTTAGTCGGGTGAACACTGAAGCTTTCTTT. The V call is TRBV12-3 or TRBV12-4, the J call TRBJ1-1, with no clear D. The CDR3 runs 14 residues. The V end was cut by 7 bases, the J end by 0 bases, with 12 bases between.

This chain joins TRBV20-1 and TRBJ2-3; TRBD2 matches at 13 bases. The CDR3 length is 15 residues. With V trimmed by 5 bases and J by 0 bases, 2 bases remained unmatched. The germline gives CDR1 DFQATT, CDR2 SNEGSKA (reference sequence). CDR3 region: CSAGTSGVSTDTQYF. For the CDR3, the DNA is TGCAGTGCTGGGACTAGCGGGGTTAGCACAGATACGCAGTATTTT.

This clonotype was picked up a small number of times. Its ends do not fully match the called genes, so a read error is possible. CDR3 DNA sequence: TGTGCCAGCAGCTTAGCGGGACAGCGGGTGGTCTTT. It codes for CASSLAGQRVVF. The chain employs TRBV7-9 and TRBJ1-1; TRBD1 matches 7 bases. This CDR3 has 12 amino acids. Germline V gene lookup returns CDR1 SEHNR and CDR2 FQNEAQ (reference sequence).

V usage is TRBV2 and J usage is TRBJ2-1; TRBD2 aligns across 8 bases. The CDR3 covers 11 residues. Looked up from germline, CDR1 is SNHLY and CDR2 is FYNNEI. V shed 6 bases and J 16 bases; nucleotides not matched to a gene: 8. CDR3 protein: CASRQAGDQFF. CDR3 DNA sequence: TGTGCCAGCAGACAAGCGGGAGACCAATTCTTC.

This clonotype was recorded many times. The chain joins TRBV28 to TRBJ2-1; TRBD1 aligns across 9 bases. The V segment lost 5 bases and the J segment 2 bases; nucleotides outside the gene matches: 4. The CDR3 is made up of 15 amino acids. Germline V lookup: CDR1 MDHEN, CDR2 SYDVKM. CDR3 sequence (DNA): TGTGCCAGCAGTATTGGGGACAGGGCCTACAATGAGCAGTTCTTC. Its translation: CASSIGDRAYNEQFF.

This chain links TRBV7-2 with TRBJ2-3; 7 positions match TRBD2. Germline trimming cut 1 base from V and 3 bases from J; bases unmatched to any gene: 4. Germline lookup yields CDR1 SGHTA and CDR2 FQGNSA. The CDR3 is made up of 15 amino acids. The CDR3 region has the DNA TGTGCCAGCAGCTTAGGAGCGGGAATAACAGATACGCAGTATTTT. This gives the protein CASSLGAGITDTQYF. Full variable domain (missing parts from reference TRBV7-2 and TRBJ2-3): GAGVSQSPSNKVTEKGKDVELRCDPISGHTALYWYRQSLGQGLEFLIYFQGNSAPDKSGLPSDRFSAERTGGSVSTLTIQRTQQEDSAVYLCASSLGAGITDTQYFGPGTRLTVL.

This clonotype was seen many times. This chain joins TRBV27 and TRBJ2-5; D gene unclear. The CDR3 is made up of 13 amino acids. Germline values: CDR1 MNHEY, CDR2 SMNVEV (reference sequence). The V end lost 5 bases, the J end lost 5 bases, and 12 bases lay between the germline ends. DNA of the CDR3: TGTGCCAGCAGTCCATGGAATGGGGAGACCCAGTACTTC. Its protein is CASSPWNGETQYF.

This clonotype has ten or more counts. The chain employs TRBV28 and TRBJ1-1, with a weak D call TRBD1 (6 bases). CDR1 is MDHEN and CDR2 is SYDVKM in the germline V gene. Deletions cut 5 bases from V and 4 bases from J, with 11 bases between. The CDR3 is made up of 13 amino acids. CDR3 residues: CASSRSGATEAFF. In nucleotides, the CDR3 is TGTGCCAGCAGTCGATCAGGGGCCACTGAAGCTTTCTTT.

The sample holds many counts of this clonotype. V usage is TRBV2 and J usage is TRBJ1-1, with TRBD1 matching over 7 bases. CDR1 and CDR2 from the germline V gene are SNHLY and FYNNEI. The V segment lost 6 bases and the J segment 1 base; nucleotides outside the gene matches: 2. The CDR3 is made up of 13 amino acids. The DNA of the CDR3 is TGTGCCAGCAGAAGACAGGGGAACACTGAAGCTTTCTTT. It encodes CASRRQGNTEAFF. Looking up the rest from reference TRBV2 and TRBJ1-1 gives the full variable domain: EPEVTQTPSHQVTQMGQEVILRCVPISNHLYFYWYRQILGQKVEFLVSFYNNEISEKSEIFDDQFSVERPDGSNFTLKIRSTKLEDSAMYFCASRRQGNTEAFFGQGTRLTVV.

This clonotype appeared many times. The chain is built from TRBV29-1 and TRBJ2-1; D possibly uses TRBD1 or TRBD2 (5 bases each). The germline V gene has CDR1 SQVTM and CDR2 ANQGSEA. CDR3 length: 16 amino acids. V dropped 5 bases and J dropped 0 bases, with 17 bases sitting between them. Written as DNA, the CDR3 is TGCAGCGTTTACGGGGCACCAAACCTCTCCTACAATGAGCAGTTCTTC. This translates into CSVYGAPNLSYNEQFF.

As regards this clonotype: A read error is possible here, since a much larger clone lies one base away. J is TRBJ2-7 and V is TRBV7-2; tentatively, D is TRBD1 (5 bases). V lost 5 bases to trimming and J lost 5 bases, with 19 bases between them. CDR3 length: 15 residues. Looked up from germline, CDR1 is SGHTA and CDR2 is FQGNSA. In DNA, the CDR3 is TGTGCCAGCAGCCCCTGTGGCTCAGGGTTCGACGAGCAGTACTTC. As protein: CASSPCGSGFDEQYF.

The CDR3 region has the DNA TGTGCCAGCAGCGTAGAAGGTGGCAGGGTAAATGAGCAGTTCTTC. The encoded protein is CASSVEGGRVNEQFF. V gene TRBV9 combines with J gene TRBJ2-1; D is perhaps TRBD1 (5 bases). The CDR3 runs 15 residues. In germline, CDR1 is SGDLS, CDR2 YYNGEE. Trimming shortened V by 0 bases and J by 7 bases, and 14 bases separated the two germline ends.